This is a list of T cell receptor beta chains from one sample in a study of T cells in Graves' hyperthyroidism and ophthalmopathy. TCRdb fed the multiplex PCR reads into MiXCR, producing one record per CDR3 protein. The sample has about 480,000 distinct CDR3 sequences; 20% to 25% are singletons. The sample comprised blood. These TCRs come from a woman in her 70s with Graves' ophthalmopathy. Both conserved end residues are part of each CDR3. D genes are given only for firm matches. Where a row states a size, it is once, few, many or the class of an expanded clone; other rows omit it.

clone size: many; J gene: TRBJ2-1; D gene: TRBD2; V gene: TRBV12-3/TRBV12-4; CDR3 DNA: TGTGCCAGCAGCGCGCTGGCGGGAGCCTATGAGCAGTTCTTC; CDR3 protein: CASSALAGAYEQFF
clone size: NA; J gene: TRBJ2-3; D gene: NA; V gene: TRBV12-3/TRBV12-4; CDR3 DNA: TGTGCCAGCACTGAAACAGGGCTGAGCACAGATACGCAGTATTTT; CDR3 protein: CASTETGLSTDTQYF
clone size: NA; J gene: TRBJ2-7; D gene: NA; V gene: TRBV11-1; CDR3 DNA: TGTGCCAGCAGCTACCAGACTAGCGAGCAGTACTTC; CDR3 protein: CASSYQTSEQYF
clone size: NA; J gene: TRBJ2-7; D gene: NA; V gene: TRBV9; CDR3 DNA: TGTGCCAGCAGCATACAGGCAACCCTAGAATACGAGCAGTACTTC; CDR3 protein: CASSIQATLEYEQYF
clone size: NA; J gene: TRBJ1-2; D gene: NA; V gene: TRBV5-6; CDR3 DNA: TGTGCCAGCAGCTTGCCGCCTCAGGACCGTGGCTACACCTTC; CDR3 protein: CASSLPPQDRGYTF
clone size: NA; J gene: TRBJ2-4; D gene: TRBD1; V gene: TRBV11-2; CDR3 DNA: TGTGCCAGCAGCTTAATGGCAGGGGGTAGGGACATTCAGTACTTC; CDR3 protein: CASSLMAGGRDIQYF
clone size: many; J gene: TRBJ2-3; D gene: TRBD1; V gene: TRBV7-3; CDR3 DNA: TGTGCCAGCAGCCAGGGGGTCGGAGATACGCAGTATTTT; CDR3 protein: CASSQGVGDTQYF
clone size: NA; J gene: TRBJ2-7; D gene: TRBD2; V gene: TRBV20-1; CDR3 DNA: TGCAGTGCTAGTAGCGGGATTACACTCTACGAGCAGTACTTC; CDR3 protein: CSASSGITLYEQYF
clone size: many; J gene: TRBJ1-1; D gene: TRBD1; V gene: TRBV30; CDR3 DNA: TGTGCCTGGAGTTTTTCCTACGACAGGGGAGCTTTCTTT; CDR3 protein: CAWSFSYDRGAFF
clone size: many; J gene: TRBJ2-1; D gene: NA; V gene: TRBV5-1; CDR3 DNA: TGCGCCAGCAGCTTGCATCTCCGACCCGACAATGAGCAGTTCTTC; CDR3 protein: CASSLHLRPDNEQFF
clone size: many; J gene: TRBJ2-7; D gene: TRBD1; V gene: TRBV3-1; CDR3 DNA: TGTGCCAGCCGAGCACACGAGGGGGCGAGTGAGCAGTACTTC; CDR3 protein: CASRAHEGASEQYF
clone size: many; J gene: TRBJ2-5; D gene: NA; V gene: TRBV11-2; CDR3 DNA: TGTGCCAGCAGCTTCTCCGGGGCCCAAGAGACCCAGTACTTC; CDR3 protein: CASSFSGAQETQYF
clone size: many; J gene: TRBJ2-7; D gene: TRBD2; V gene: TRBV11-2; CDR3 DNA: TGTGCCAGCAGCTTATGGGCTAGCGGGCCGTCCGAGCAGTACTTC; CDR3 protein: CASSLWASGPSEQYF
clone size: many; J gene: TRBJ1-6; D gene: NA; V gene: TRBV6-2/TRBV6-3; CDR3 DNA: TGTGCCAGCAGTTACCAGGCAGAAGGAGTAAATAATTCACCCCTCCACTTT; CDR3 protein: CASSYQAEGVNNSPLHF
clone size: NA; J gene: TRBJ2-7; D gene: NA; V gene: TRBV6-1; CDR3 DNA: TGTGCCAGCAGCAGAGGGGAGAATTTGGGCGAGCAGTACTTC; CDR3 protein: CASSRGENLGEQYF